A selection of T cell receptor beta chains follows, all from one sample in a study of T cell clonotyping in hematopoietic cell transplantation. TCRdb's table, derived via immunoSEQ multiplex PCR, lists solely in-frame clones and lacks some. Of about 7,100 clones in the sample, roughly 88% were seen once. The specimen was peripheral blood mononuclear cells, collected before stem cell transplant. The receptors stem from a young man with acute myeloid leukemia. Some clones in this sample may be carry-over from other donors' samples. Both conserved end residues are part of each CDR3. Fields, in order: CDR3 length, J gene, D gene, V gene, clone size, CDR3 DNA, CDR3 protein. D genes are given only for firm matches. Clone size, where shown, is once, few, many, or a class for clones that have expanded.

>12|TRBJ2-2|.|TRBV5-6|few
TGTGCCAGCAGCTGGAGTTCCGGGGAGCTGTTTTTT
CASSWSSGELFF
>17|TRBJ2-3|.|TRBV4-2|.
TGTGCCAGCAGCCCTAAGCGCCGGACTACCTACACAGATACGCAGTATTTT
CASSPKRRTTYTDTQYF
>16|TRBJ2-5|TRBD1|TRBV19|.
TGTGCCAGTAGTACTCATCGACAGGGTGACGATAAGACCCAGTACTTC
CASSTHRQGDDKTQYF
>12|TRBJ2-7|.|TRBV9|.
TGTGCCAGCAGCGCCGACGGAGGCGAGCAGTACTTC
CASSADGGEQYF
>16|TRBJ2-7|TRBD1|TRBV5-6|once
TGTGCCAGCAGCTGGCAGGGGGACAGGGCGGAGTACGAGCAGTACTTC
CASSWQGDRAEYEQYF
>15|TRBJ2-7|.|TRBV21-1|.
TGTGCCAGCAGCAAAGTGGCCTCGCCGCTCTACGAGCAGTACTTC
CASSKVASPLYEQYF
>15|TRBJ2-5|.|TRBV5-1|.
TGCGCCAGCAGCTTGGGAGTGCATCAACAAGAGACCCAGTACTTC
CASSLGVHQQETQYF
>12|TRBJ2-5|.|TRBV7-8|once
TGTGCCAGCAGCTTCCTCCAAGAGACCCAGTACTTC
CASSFLQETQYF
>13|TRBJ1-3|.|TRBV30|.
TGTGGTTGCAGCACCGCTTCTGGAAACACCATATATTTT
CGCSTASGNTIYF
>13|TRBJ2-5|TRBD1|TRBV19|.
TGTGCCAGCCACTCGGGACAGCAAGAGACCCAGTACTTC
CASHSGQQETQYF
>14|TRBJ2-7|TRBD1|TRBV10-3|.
TGTGCCACCGGGACAGGACTGGCGGGATACGAGCAGTACTTC
CATGTGLAGYEQYF
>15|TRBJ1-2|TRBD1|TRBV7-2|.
TGTGCCAGCACCTCAACCCCTCAGGGGGCGCGAGGCTACACCTTC
CASTSTPQGARGYTF
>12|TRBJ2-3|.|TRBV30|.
TGTGCCTGGAGTGTATGGGACTCCACGGAGTATTTT
CAWSVWDSTEYF
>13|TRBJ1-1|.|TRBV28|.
TGTGCCAGCAGCCTACAATCGTACGCTGAAGCTTTCTTT
CASSLQSYAEAFF